This paragraph reports one T cell receptor beta chain. The antigen remains undetermined. The V and J ends lost 4 bases and 5 bases, in that order; junction bases with no gene match: 4. The CDR3 loop spans 15 amino acids. Germline-derived CDR1 and CDR2 are SGHAT and FQNNGV. These data originate in a study of identical twins. Study results and limitations: Within cord blood, abundant beta clonotypes carried fewer insertions, but memory repertoires showed no such trend. Instead of following the same donors, the conclusions were based on cross-sectional statistical analysis.

Unique molecular identifiers were present on cDNA, and template switching added a universal primer site. MiXCR, run by TCRdb on the 5' RACE reads, gives a single entry per CDR3 protein. This sample yields 1.5 million to 2 million distinct CDR3 sequences, of which around 33% are seen a single time; around 0.25% belongs to the top ten. The TCR comes from a newborn girl in good health. The chain joins TRBV11-2 to TRBJ1-4, with TRBD1 matching over 10 bases. The sequencing input was cord blood. The CDR3, as DNA: TGTGCCAGCAGCTACCGGGACAGGGGCAATGAAAAACTGTTTTTT. Its protein is CASSYRDRGNEKLFF. Filled out from reference TRBV11-2 and TRBJ1-4, the complete variable domain reads EAGVAQSPRYKIIEKRQSVAFWCNPISGHATLYWYQQILGQGPKLLIQFQNNGVVDDSQLPKDRFSAERLKGVDSTLKIQPAKLEDSAVYLCASSYRDRGNEKLFFGSGTQLSVL.